Below, 17 T cell receptor beta chains from the same sample are listed, as sequenced in a study of blood T cells in healthy people across ages. Together with a sample-barcoded 5' primer, a J-beta primer mix was included in a second PCR lasting 7 to 11 cycles. One entry per CDR3 protein results from TCRdb running MiXCR on the 5' RACE reads. The data hold hundreds of thousands of distinct CDR3 sequences, with 25% to 30% observed a single time. Sequencing was done on a sample of blood. The receptor source for this set is a woman older than 75 in good health.

This clonotype came up many times. The V and J genes are TRBV15 and TRBJ2-7; possibly TRBD1 for D (5 bases). The CDR3 consists of 15 residues. The germline V and J ends were trimmed by 0 bases and 1 base, with 10 bases remaining between them. Germline V gene data show CDR1 as LNHNV and CDR2 as YYDKDF (reference sequence). The CDR3 DNA reads as TGTGCCACCAGCAGAGATGTTCAGGGTTCCTACGAGCAGTACTTC. It encodes CATSRDVQGSYEQYF.

V gene TRBV4-3 combines with J gene TRBJ1-2, with D tentatively TRBD1 (5 bases). The germline V gene has CDR1 LGHNA and CDR2 YSLEER. V was trimmed by 0 bases and J by 8 bases, leaving 19 bases between them. The CDR3 covers 16 residues. Here the CDR3 DNA reads TGCGCCAGCAGCCAAGATTGCACGACGGGGGTGAAGGGCTACACCTTC. Translating it yields CASSQDCTTGVKGYTF.

This clonotype showed up many times. The rearrangement links TRBV11-2 to TRBJ2-3; 7 bases line up with TRBD1. Germline V gene lookup returns CDR1 SGHAT and CDR2 FQNNGV. V gave up 2 bases and J gave up 1 base; unmatched junction bases: 9. The CDR3 is 17 amino acids. The CDR3 DNA reads as TGTGCCAGCAGCTTAACACATCGACAGGGACGCACAGATACGCAGTATTTT. It translates to CASSLTHRQGRTDTQYF.

With respect to this clonotype: A read error may produce the germline difference seen at one junction end. CDR3 region: CASSYSRYGRDQTGERFF. The DNA for the CDR3 is TGTGCCAGCAGTTACTCGCGGTATGGCCGGGATCAGACCGGGGAGCGGTTTTTT. V is TRBV6-5 and J is TRBJ2-2, with D possibly TRBD2 on 5 matching bases. The CDR3 loop spans 18 amino acids. CDR1 and CDR2 (germline): MNHEY, SVGAGI.

This clonotype was observed many times. The V and J genes are TRBV6-2 or TRBV6-3 and TRBJ2-1, with 10 positions matching TRBD2. Trimming at V came to 6 bases and at J to 9 bases, leaving 11 bases not matched to a gene. CDR3 length: 15 amino acids. Per germline, CDR1 MNHEY and CDR2 SVGEGT. The CDR3 sequence is CASSHLSGGAGEQFF. CDR3 nucleotide sequence: TGTGCCAGCAGCCATCTGAGCGGGGGGGCAGGTGAGCAGTTCTTC.

J is TRBJ1-1 and V is TRBV7-9; TRBD1 agrees at 7 bases. In germline, CDR1 is SEHNR, CDR2 FQNEAQ (reference sequence). The CDR3 runs to 14 residues. V lost 5 bases, J lost 6 bases, and 9 bases stayed unmatched. DNA for the CDR3: TGTGCCAGCAGCCAAGGGGGCGGGAGCCCTGAAGCTTTCTTT. Translating it yields CASSQGGGSPEAFF. Filled out from reference TRBV7-9 and TRBJ1-1, the complete variable domain reads DTGVSQNPRHKITKRGQNVTFRCDPISEHNRLYWYRQTLGQGPEFLTYFQNEAQLEKSRLLSDRFSAERPKGSFSTLEIQRTEQGDSAMYLCASSQGGGSPEAFFGQGTRLTVV.

The chain employs TRBV20-1 and TRBJ2-3; D may be TRBD1 or TRBD2 (5 bases each). V dropped 6 bases and J dropped 0 bases, with 16 bases sitting between them. Germline lookup yields CDR1 DFQATT and CDR2 SNEGSKA (reference sequence). The CDR3 totals 15 residues. The DNA for the CDR3 is TGCAGTGCAGGGGCTAGCACGCCTAGCACAGATACGCAGTATTTT. This translates into CSAGASTPSTDTQYF.

Ten or more counts support this clonotype. This chain links TRBV2 with TRBJ2-7; D is unclear. The ends were cut back, 4 bases at V and 4 bases at J, with 14 bases in the middle. In germline, CDR1 is SNHLY, CDR2 FYNNEI. The length of the CDR3 is 14 residues. Here the CDR3 reads CASSGVIRRYEQYF. CDR3 nucleotides: TGTGCCAGCAGTGGTGTGATCAGACGATACGAGCAGTACTTC. Together with reference TRBV2 and TRBJ2-7, the CDR3 gives the full variable domain: EPEVTQTPSHQVTQMGQEVILRCVPISNHLYFYWYRQILGQKVEFLVSFYNNEISEKSEIFDDQFSVERPDGSNFTLKIRSTKLEDSAMYFCASSGVIRRYEQYFGPGTRLTVT.

Turning to this clonotype: A read error is possible here, since a much larger clone lies one base away. The rearrangement joins TRBV20-1 to TRBJ1-1, with D possibly matching TRBD1 (6 bases). Per germline, CDR1 DFQATT and CDR2 SNEGSKA (reference sequence). The CDR3 has 14 amino acids. The CDR3 is CGATPGHGRAEAFF. CDR3 coding DNA: TGCGGTGCTACACCGGGACACGGGAGGGCTGAAGCTTTCTTT.

This clonotype was recorded at least ten times. V gene TRBV5-1 combines with J gene TRBJ2-5; 8 nucleotides line up with TRBD2. Germline V gene lookup returns CDR1 SGHRS and CDR2 YFSETQ. J lost 5 bases, V lost 3 bases, and 9 bases had no gene match. The CDR3 runs to 15 residues. The CDR3 region is CASSSTAGGRETQYF. The CDR3 bases are TGCGCCAGCAGCTCGACGGCGGGGGGTAGGGAGACCCAGTACTTC.

In this sample, this clonotype turned up many times. This rearrangement joins TRBV6-1 to TRBJ1-2; TRBD1 aligns across 7 bases. The CDR3 totals 17 residues. Per the germline V gene, CDR1 is MNHNS and CDR2 is SASEGT. Trimming removed 6 bases from V and 2 bases from J; junction bases left unmatched: 15. The CDR3 DNA sequence: TGTGCCAGCAGCCGCCGGCGAGTAACGACAGGGAACTATGGCTACACCTTC. Translated: CASSRRRVTTGNYGYTF.

There are a few counts of this clonotype. The gene calls are TRBV30 and TRBJ1-5; D unclear. CDR3 length: 13 amino acids. The V end lost 2 bases, the J end lost 4 bases, and 9 bases lay between the germline ends. From germline, CDR1 is GTSNPN and CDR2 SVGIG (reference sequence). CDR3 nucleotides: TGTGCCTGGAGTATGGGTCTTAATCAGCCCCAGCATTTT. Its protein product is CAWSMGLNQPQHF.

The rearrangement links TRBV10-3 to TRBJ2-3, with 16 bases matching TRBD2. The trim removed 10 bases at V and 8 bases at J, leaving 6 bases unmatched. In germline, CDR1 is ENHRY, CDR2 SYGVKD. The CDR3 loop spans 14 amino acids. The CDR3 sequence is CATGLAGGSGTQYF. As DNA, the CDR3 is TGTGCCACGGGACTAGCGGGGGGGTCGGGTACGCAGTATTTT.

This clonotype came up a few times. The chain recombines TRBV28 with TRBJ1-1; no firm D call. The CDR3 is 13 residues long. The V gene lost 8 bases and the J gene lost 0 bases, with 10 bases spanning the gap. CDR1 MDHEN and CDR2 SYDVKM come from the germline V gene. Here the CDR3 DNA reads TGTGCCAGCCGCCTGCGGATGAACACTGAAGCTTTCTTT. It specifies CASRLRMNTEAFF. Filled out from reference TRBV28 and TRBJ1-1, the complete variable domain reads DVKVTQSSRYLVKRTGEKVFLECVQDMDHENMFWYRQDPGLGLRLIYFSYDVKMKEKGDIPEGYSVSREKKERFSLILESASTNQTSMYLCASRLRMNTEAFFGQGTRLTVV.

There are a few counts of this clonotype. V gene TRBV4-3 combines with J gene TRBJ2-6; D unclear. The CDR3 totals 15 residues. CDR1 is LGHNA, CDR2 YSLEER, per germline. V was shortened by 4 bases and J by 0 bases, with 7 bases between the two germline ends. The CDR3 loop reads CASSLSHSGANVLTF. The CDR3 coding sequence is TGCGCCAGCAGCCTTAGCCACTCTGGGGCCAACGTCCTGACTTTC.

This clonotype was picked up many times. This chain joins TRBV18 and TRBJ2-5; D is possibly TRBD2 (5 bases). Trimming left V 1 base short and J 1 base short, with 7 bases between. The germline V gene encodes CDR1 KGHSH and CDR2 LQKENI. CDR3 length: 14 residues. CDR3 sequence: CASSPRGVQETQYF. The CDR3 region has the DNA TGTGCCAGCTCACCACGGGGAGTCCAAGAGACCCAGTACTTC.

The rearrangement uses TRBV19 and TRBJ2-3; D is possibly TRBD1 (7 bases). CDR1 is LNHDA, CDR2 SQIVND, per germline (reference sequence). V shed 7 bases and J shed 5 bases, with 16 bases lying between them. This CDR3 has 14 amino acids. CDR3: CASKAGQYGDTQYF. DNA for the CDR3: TGTGCCAGTAAGGCGGGACAGTATGGAGATACGCAGTATTTT.